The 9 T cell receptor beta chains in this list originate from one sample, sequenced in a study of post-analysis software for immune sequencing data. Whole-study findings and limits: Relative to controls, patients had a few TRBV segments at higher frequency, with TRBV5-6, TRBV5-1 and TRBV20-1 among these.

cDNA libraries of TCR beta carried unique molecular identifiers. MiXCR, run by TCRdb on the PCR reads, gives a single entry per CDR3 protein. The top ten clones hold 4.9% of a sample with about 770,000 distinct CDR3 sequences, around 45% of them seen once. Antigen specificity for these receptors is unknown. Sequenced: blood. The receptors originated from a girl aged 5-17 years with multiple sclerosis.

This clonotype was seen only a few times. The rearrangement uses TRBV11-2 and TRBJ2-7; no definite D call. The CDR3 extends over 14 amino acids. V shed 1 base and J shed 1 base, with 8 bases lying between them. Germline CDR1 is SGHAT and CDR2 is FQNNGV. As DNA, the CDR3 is TGTGCCAGCAGCTTAGGGCCGGGTTCCTACGAGCAGTACTTC. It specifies CASSLGPGSYEQYF.

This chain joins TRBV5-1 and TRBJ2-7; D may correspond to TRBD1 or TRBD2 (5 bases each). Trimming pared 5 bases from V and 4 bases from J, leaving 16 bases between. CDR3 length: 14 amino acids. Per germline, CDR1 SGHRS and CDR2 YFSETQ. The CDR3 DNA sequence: TGCGCCAGCAGGCCATCCGGGACGCAATACGAGCAGTACTTC. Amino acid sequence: CASRPSGTQYEQYF.

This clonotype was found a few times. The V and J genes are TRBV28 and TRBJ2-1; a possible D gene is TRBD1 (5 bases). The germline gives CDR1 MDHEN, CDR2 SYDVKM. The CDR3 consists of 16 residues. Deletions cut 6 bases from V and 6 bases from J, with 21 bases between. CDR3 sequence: CASSPTIDSSRNEQFF. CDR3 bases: TGTGCCAGCAGCCCTACCATCGACAGTTCCCGCAATGAGCAGTTCTTC.

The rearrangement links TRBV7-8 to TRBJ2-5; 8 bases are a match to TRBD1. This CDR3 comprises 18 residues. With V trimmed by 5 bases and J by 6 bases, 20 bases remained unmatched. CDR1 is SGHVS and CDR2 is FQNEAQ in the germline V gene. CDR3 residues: CASSVLFTNRGNRKTQYF. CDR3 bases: TGTGCCAGCAGCGTCCTTTTTACGAACAGGGGGAACAGGAAGACCCAGTACTTC.

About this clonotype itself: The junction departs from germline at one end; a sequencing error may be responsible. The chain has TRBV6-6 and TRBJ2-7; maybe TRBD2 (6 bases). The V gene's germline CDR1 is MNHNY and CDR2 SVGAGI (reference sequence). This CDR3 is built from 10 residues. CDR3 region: CVTGDYEQYF. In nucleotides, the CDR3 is TGCGTCACGGGGGACTACGAGCAGTACTTC.

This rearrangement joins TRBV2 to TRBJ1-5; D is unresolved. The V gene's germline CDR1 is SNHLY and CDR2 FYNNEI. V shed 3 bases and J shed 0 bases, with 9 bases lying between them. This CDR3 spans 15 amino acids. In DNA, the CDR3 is TGTGCCAGCAGTGAGCTGGGCTTTAGCAATCAGCCCCAGCATTTT. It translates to CASSELGFSNQPQHF.

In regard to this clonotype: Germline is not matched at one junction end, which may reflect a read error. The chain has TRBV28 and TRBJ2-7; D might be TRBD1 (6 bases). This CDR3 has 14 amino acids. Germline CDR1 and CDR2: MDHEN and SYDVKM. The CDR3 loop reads CASSATGSSYGQYF. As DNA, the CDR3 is TGTGCCAGCAGTGCCACAGGGAGCTCCTACGGGCAGTACTTC.

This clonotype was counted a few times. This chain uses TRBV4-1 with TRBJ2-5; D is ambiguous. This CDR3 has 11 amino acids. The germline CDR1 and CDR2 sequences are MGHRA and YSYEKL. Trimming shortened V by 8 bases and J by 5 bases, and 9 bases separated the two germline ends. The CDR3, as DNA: TGCGCCAGCGGCGTTGGGGAGACCCAGTACTTC. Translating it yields CASGVGETQYF.

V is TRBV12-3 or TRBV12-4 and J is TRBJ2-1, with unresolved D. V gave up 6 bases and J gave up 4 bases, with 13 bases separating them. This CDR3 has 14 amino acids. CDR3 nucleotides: TGTGCCAGCAGAAGAAATCCCTATTACAATGAGCAGTTCTTC. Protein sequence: CASRRNPYYNEQFF.